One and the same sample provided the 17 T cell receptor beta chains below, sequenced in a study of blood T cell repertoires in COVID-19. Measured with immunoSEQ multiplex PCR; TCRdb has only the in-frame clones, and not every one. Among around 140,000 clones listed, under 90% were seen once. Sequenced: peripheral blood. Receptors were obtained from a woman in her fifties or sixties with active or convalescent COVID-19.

CDR3 nucleotide sequence: TGTGCCAGCAGGTCGCAGGGGCGCGGGGAGACCCAGTACTTC. This codes for CASRSQGRGETQYF. The chain combines TRBV3-1 (or the pseudogene TRBV3-2) with TRBJ2-5; D possibly corresponds to TRBD1 (6 bases). The V gene's germline CDR1 is LGHDT and CDR2 YNNKEL (reference sequence). V lost 6 bases, J lost 5 bases, and 16 bases lay in between. The CDR3 contains 14 residues.

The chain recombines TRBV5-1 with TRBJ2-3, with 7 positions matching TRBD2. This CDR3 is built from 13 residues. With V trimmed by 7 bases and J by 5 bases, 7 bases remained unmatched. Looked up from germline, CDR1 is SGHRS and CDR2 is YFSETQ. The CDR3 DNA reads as TGCGCCAGCGGGGGGGGAGTTGAAGATACGCAGTATTTT. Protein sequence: CASGGGVEDTQYF.

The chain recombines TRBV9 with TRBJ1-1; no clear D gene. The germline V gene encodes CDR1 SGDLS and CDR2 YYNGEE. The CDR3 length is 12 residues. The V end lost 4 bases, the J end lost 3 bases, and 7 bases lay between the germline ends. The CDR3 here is CASSPSDTEAFF. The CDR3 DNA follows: TGTGCCAGCAGCCCCTCAGACACTGAAGCTTTCTTT.

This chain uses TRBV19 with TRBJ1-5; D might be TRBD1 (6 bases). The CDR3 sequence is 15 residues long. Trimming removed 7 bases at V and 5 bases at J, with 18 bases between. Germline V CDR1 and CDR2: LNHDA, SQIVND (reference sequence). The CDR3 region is CASMRGGPGYQPQHF. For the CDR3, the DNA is TGTGCCAGTATGCGCGGGGGGCCTGGCTATCAGCCCCAGCATTTT.

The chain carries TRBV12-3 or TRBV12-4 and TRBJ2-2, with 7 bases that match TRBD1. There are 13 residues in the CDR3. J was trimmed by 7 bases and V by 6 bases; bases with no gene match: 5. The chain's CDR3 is CASSPQGVGELFF. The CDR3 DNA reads TGTGCCAGCAGCCCTCAGGGGGTCGGGGAGCTGTTTTTT.

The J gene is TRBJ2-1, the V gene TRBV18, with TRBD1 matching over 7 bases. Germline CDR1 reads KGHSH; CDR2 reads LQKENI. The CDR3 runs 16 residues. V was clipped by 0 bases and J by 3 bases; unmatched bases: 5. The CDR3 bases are TGTGCCAGCTCACCACCGGGGCAGGGGGACTACAATGAGCAGTTCTTC. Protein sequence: CASSPPGQGDYNEQFF.

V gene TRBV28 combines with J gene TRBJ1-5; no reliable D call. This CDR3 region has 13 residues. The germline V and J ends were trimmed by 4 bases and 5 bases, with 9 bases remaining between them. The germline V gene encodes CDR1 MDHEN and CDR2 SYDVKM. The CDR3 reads CASSYGVDQPQHF. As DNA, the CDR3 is TGTGCCAGCAGTTACGGGGTGGATCAGCCCCAGCATTTT.

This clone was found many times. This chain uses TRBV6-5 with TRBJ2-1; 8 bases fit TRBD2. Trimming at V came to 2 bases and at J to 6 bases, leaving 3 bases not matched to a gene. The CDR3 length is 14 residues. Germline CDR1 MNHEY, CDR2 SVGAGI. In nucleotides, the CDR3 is TGTGCCAGCAGTTACGGCGGGACTAGCAATGAGCAGTTCTTC. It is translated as CASSYGGTSNEQFF.

CDR3 in DNA: TGCGCCAGCAGCTTGGGGACAGGGGGTTCCGGGGAGCTGTTTTTT. Translating it yields CASSLGTGGSGELFF. V and J are TRBV5-1 and TRBJ2-2; TRBD1 matches 10 bases. This CDR3 region has 15 residues. J was trimmed by 6 bases and V by 0 bases; bases with no gene match: 2. CDR1 is SGHRS and CDR2 is YFSETQ in the germline V gene.

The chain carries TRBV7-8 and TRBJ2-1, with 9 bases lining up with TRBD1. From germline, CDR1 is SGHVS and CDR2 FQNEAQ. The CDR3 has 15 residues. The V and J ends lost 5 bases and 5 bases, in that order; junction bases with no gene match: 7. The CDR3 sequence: CASSHGDRANNEQFF. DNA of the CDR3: TGTGCCAGCAGCCACGGGGACAGGGCCAACAATGAGCAGTTCTTC. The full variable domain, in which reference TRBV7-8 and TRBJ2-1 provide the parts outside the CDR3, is GAGVSQSPRYKVAKRGQDVALRCDPISGHVSLFWYQQALGQGPEFLTYFQNEAQLDKSGLPSDRFFAERPEGSVSTLKIQRTQQEDSAVYLCASSHGDRANNEQFFGPGTRLTVL.

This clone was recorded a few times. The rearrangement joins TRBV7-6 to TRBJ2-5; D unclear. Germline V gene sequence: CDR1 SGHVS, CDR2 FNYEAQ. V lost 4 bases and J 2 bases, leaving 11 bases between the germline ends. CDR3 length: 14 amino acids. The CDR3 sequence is CASSSSGSQETQYF. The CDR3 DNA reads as TGTGCCAGCAGCTCCTCCGGGTCACAAGAGACCCAGTACTTC.

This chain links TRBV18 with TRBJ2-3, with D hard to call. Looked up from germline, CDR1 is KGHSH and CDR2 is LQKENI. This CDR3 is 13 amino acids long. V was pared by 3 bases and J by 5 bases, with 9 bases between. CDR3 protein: CASSPNGGDTQYF. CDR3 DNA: TGTGCCAGCTCACCTAACGGTGGAGATACGCAGTATTTT.

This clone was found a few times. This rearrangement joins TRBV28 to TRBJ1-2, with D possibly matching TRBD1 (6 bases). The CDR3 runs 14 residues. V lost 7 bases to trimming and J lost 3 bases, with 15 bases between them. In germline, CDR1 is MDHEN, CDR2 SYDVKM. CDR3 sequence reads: CASNAGGLDYGYTF. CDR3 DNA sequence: TGTGCCAGCAATGCCGGGGGGCTGGACTATGGCTACACCTTC.

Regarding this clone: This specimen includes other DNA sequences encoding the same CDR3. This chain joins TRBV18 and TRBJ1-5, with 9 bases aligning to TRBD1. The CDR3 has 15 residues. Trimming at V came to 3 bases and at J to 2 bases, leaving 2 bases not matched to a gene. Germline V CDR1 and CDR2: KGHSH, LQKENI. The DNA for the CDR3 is TGTGCCAGCTCACCGGACAGGGGAGGCAATCAGCCCCAGCATTTT. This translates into CASSPDRGGNQPQHF.

The CDR3 is CATSDPRDSPTDTQYF. CDR3 coding DNA: TGTGCCACCAGTGATCCTCGGGACAGCCCCACAGATACGCAGTATTTT. V gene TRBV24-1 combines with J gene TRBJ2-3; TRBD1 agrees at 7 bases. The V gene's germline CDR1 is KGHDR and CDR2 SFDVKD. The V gene end was trimmed by 3 bases and the J gene end by 2 bases; junction bases not matched to a gene: 7. The CDR3 extends over 16 amino acids.

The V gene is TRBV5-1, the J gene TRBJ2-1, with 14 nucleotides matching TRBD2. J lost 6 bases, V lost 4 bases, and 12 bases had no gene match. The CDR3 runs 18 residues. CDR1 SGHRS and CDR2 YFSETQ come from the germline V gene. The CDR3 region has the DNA TGCGCCAGCAGCGCCGCCGGGACTAGCGGGGGTTGGGCCAATGAGCAGTTCTTC. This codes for CASSAAGTSGGWANEQFF.

CDR3 nucleotide sequence: TGTGCCAGCAGTTCACGGACAGGTCATGAAGCTTTCTTT. It codes for CASSSRTGHEAFF. The chain links TRBV27 to TRBJ1-1; the match to TRBD1 covers 7 bases. CDR1 and CDR2 (germline): MNHEY, SMNVEV (reference sequence). V dropped 4 bases and J dropped 7; count of bases not matched to a gene: 6. This CDR3 contains 13 residues.